This paragraph covers one T cell receptor (beta chain) sequence. Repertoires were generated with immunoSEQ multiplex PCR, while TCRdb's copy carries only in-frame clones and drops some. The repertoire holds about 93,000 clones, with roughly 91% as singletons. The data stem from a study of OX40 agonist ivuxolimab in advanced cancers. CDR3 length: 16 residues. The germline CDR1 and CDR2 sequences are LGHNA and YSLEER. Between the trimmed V and J ends, which lost 1 base and 0 bases, there was a span of 10 bases. Researchers took blood at baseline, on cycle 4 day 1, and on cycle 7 day 1. This rearrangement joins TRBV4-3 to TRBJ1-3; no reliable D call. This TCR derives from an adult with an advanced solid tumor such as melanoma, head and neck, liver or kidney cancer. The sample consisted of CD4+ or CD8+ T cells sorted from blood, taken in a trial of the OX40 agonist ivuxolimab. The CDR3 reads CASSQANPSSGNTIYF. The CDR3 bases are TGCGCCAGCAGCCAAGCTAATCCGAGCTCTGGAAACACCATATATTTT.